Following are 25 T cell receptor beta chains from one sample sequenced in a study of spatial heterogeneity in lung cancer. As for time point: sample taken at primary tumor resection. Each CDR3 protein is one row after TCRdb ran MiXCR on the 5' RACE reads. Here the sample spans tens of thousands of distinct CDR3 sequences, roughly 13% being singletons. Sample: PBMCs, taken at surgery. The receptors were sampled from a male donor with early-stage non-small cell lung cancer.

V and J are TRBV3-1 and TRBJ2-5; D call uncertain. The CDR3 has 14 amino acids. Germline V gene sequence: CDR1 LGHDT, CDR2 YNNKEL (reference sequence). The V end was cut by 1 base, the J end by 5 bases, with 11 bases between. The CDR3 protein is CASSQVGFPETQYF. DNA for the CDR3: TGTGCCAGCAGCCAAGTGGGGTTCCCGGAGACCCAGTACTTC.

At least ten counts were recorded for this clonotype. J is TRBJ2-7 and V is TRBV20-1, with TRBD2 identical over 9 bases. CDR1 is DFQATT and CDR2 is SNEGSKA in the germline V gene (reference sequence). The V segment lost 4 bases and the J segment 5 bases; nucleotides outside the gene matches: 9. The CDR3 length is 14 residues. The CDR3 loop reads CSANAGLAGDEQYF. As DNA, the CDR3 is TGCAGTGCTAACGCGGGATTAGCGGGAGACGAGCAGTACTTC.

This chain connects TRBV18 to TRBJ1-2; maybe TRBD1 (6 bases). CDR1 is KGHSH and CDR2 is LQKENI in the germline V gene. CDR3 length equals 15 residues. Trimming removed 1 base from V and 0 bases from J, with 9 bases in between. For the CDR3, the DNA is TGTGCCAGCTCACCACTGGACAGACCTAACTATGGCTACACCTTC. This gives the protein CASSPLDRPNYGYTF.

This clonotype showed up many times. The chain employs TRBV12-3 or TRBV12-4 and TRBJ1-3; D is undetermined. There are 12 residues in the CDR3. V lost 3 bases to trimming and J lost 7 bases, with 7 bases between them. CDR3 DNA: TGTGCCAGCAGTTTGGAAGGGAACACCATATATTTT. Protein: CASSLEGNTIYF.

This sequence joins TRBV7-9 and TRBJ2-5, with 8 bases matching TRBD1. V lost 6 bases to trimming and J lost 5 bases; unmatched junction nucleotides: 8. The CDR3 contains 14 residues. Germline V gene lookup returns CDR1 SEHNR and CDR2 FQNEAQ (reference sequence). The CDR3 DNA follows: TGTGCCAGCAGTTCCACGACAGGGGTGGAGACCCAGTACTTC. It translates to CASSSTTGVETQYF.

This clonotype was found many times. J is TRBJ2-5 and V is TRBV20-1; no clear D. CDR1 is DFQATT, CDR2 SNEGSKA, per germline (reference sequence). V lost 0 bases, J lost 1 base, and 6 bases lay in between. CDR3 size: 13 residues. The CDR3 nucleotides read TGCAGTGCTAGAGAGTATACCCAAGAGACCCAGTACTTC. Encoded protein: CSAREYTQETQYF.

This clonotype has a count of ten or more. The chain links TRBV12-3 or TRBV12-4 to TRBJ2-3, with 11 bases aligning to TRBD2. The J segment lost 3 bases and the V segment lost 6 bases, leaving 2 bases of the junction unmatched. This CDR3 contains 14 residues. The DNA for the CDR3 is TGTGCCAGCAGAACTAGCGGGAGTACAGATACGCAGTATTTT. Its translation: CASRTSGSTDTQYF.

The chain combines TRBV5-5 with TRBJ2-3; no clear D. The CDR3 contains 16 residues. V lost 1 base, J lost 4 bases, and 16 bases lay in between. Germline-derived CDR1 and CDR2 are SGHKS and YYEKEE (reference sequence). The CDR3 is CASSLRFEEPADTQYF. DNA of the CDR3: TGTGCCAGCAGCTTGCGGTTTGAGGAGCCCGCAGATACGCAGTATTTT.

This clonotype has just a few counts. This chain connects TRBV9 to TRBJ1-6; D gene unclear. In germline, CDR1 is SGDLS, CDR2 YYNGEE. Trimming removed 0 bases from V and 8 bases from J, with 12 bases in between. The CDR3 covers 15 residues. The CDR3: CASSVGGTDDSPLHF. The DNA for the CDR3 is TGTGCCAGCAGCGTAGGCGGTACAGACGATTCACCCCTCCACTTT.

This clonotype was found many times. J is TRBJ2-5 and V is TRBV6-5; 12 bases align to TRBD2. The CDR3 contains 13 residues. The trim removed 9 bases at V and 5 bases at J, leaving 4 bases unmatched. Per the germline V gene, CDR1 is MNHEY and CDR2 is SVGAGI. CDR3 loop: CASSSGRVETQYF. CDR3 nucleotides: TGTGCCAGTTCTAGCGGGAGGGTTGAGACCCAGTACTTC.

This clonotype was counted only a few times. The rearrangement uses TRBV4-1 and TRBJ2-7; D gene unclear. Trimming removed 2 bases from V and 1 base from J, with 9 bases in between. Germline-derived CDR1 and CDR2 are MGHRA and YSYEKL. The CDR3 extends over 14 amino acids. The DNA of the CDR3 is TGCGCCAGCAGCCAAATTGCGGATTCCTACGAGCAGTACTTC. Its protein product is CASSQIADSYEQYF.

This clonotype has at least ten counts. The V and J genes are TRBV5-5 and TRBJ1-1, with D perhaps TRBD1 (6 bases). The CDR3 sequence is 14 residues long. V lost 3 bases and J lost 4, with 13 bases in between. Germline-derived CDR1 and CDR2 are SGHKS and YYEKEE (reference sequence). Here the CDR3 reads CASSSDSYFTEAFF. Here the CDR3 DNA reads TGTGCCAGCAGCTCGGACAGTTATTTCACTGAAGCTTTCTTT.

The table lists this clonotype with many counts. This rearrangement joins TRBV5-1 to TRBJ2-3, with TRBD2 identical over 12 bases. Germline CDR1 SGHRS, CDR2 YFSETQ. The CDR3 has 19 amino acids. With 0 bases clipped from V and 0 bases from J, the junction kept 8 bases outside the gene matches. CDR3 loop: CASSLAGTSGYYSTDTQYF. The CDR3 nucleotides are TGCGCCAGCAGCTTGGCCGGGACTAGCGGGTATTATAGCACAGATACGCAGTATTTT.

This clonotype appeared many times. The genes are TRBV29-1 and TRBJ1-4, with D unclear. V dropped 3 bases and J dropped 6 bases, with 11 bases sitting between them. This CDR3 is 13 amino acids long. Germline V lookup: CDR1 SQVTM, CDR2 ANQGSEA. The CDR3 sequence is CSVDSAGHEKLFF. In DNA form, the CDR3 reads TGCAGCGTTGATTCGGCCGGTCATGAAAAACTGTTTTTT.

The DNA of the CDR3 is TGTGCCAGCAGCTTATCAGGGGGGAGCACAGATACGCAGTATTTT. Amino acids: CASSLSGGSTDTQYF. This sequence joins TRBV11-1 and TRBJ2-3, with D possibly being TRBD1 (7 bases). V was clipped by 2 bases and J by 0 bases, with 9 bases between them. The germline V gene encodes CDR1 SGHAT and CDR2 FQDESV (reference sequence). CDR3 size: 15 residues.

V gene TRBV28 combines with J gene TRBJ1-4; D ambiguous. The length of the CDR3 is 14 residues. The V and J ends lost 6 bases and 4 bases respectively, with 12 bases between them. Germline values: CDR1 MDHEN, CDR2 SYDVKM. The CDR3 region has the DNA TGTGCCAGCAGCTATAACCCCTATAATGAAAAACTGTTTTTT. It yields the protein CASSYNPYNEKLFF.

The V call is TRBV20-1, the J call TRBJ1-6; 11 nucleotides match TRBD1. The V segment lost 0 bases and the J segment 8 bases; nucleotides outside the gene matches: 6. CDR1 and CDR2 (germline): DFQATT, SNEGSKA (reference sequence). The CDR3 sequence is 16 residues long. The CDR3 reads CSARDRGQGVDSPLHF. The CDR3 nucleotides read TGCAGTGCTAGAGATCGGGGACAGGGGGTGGATTCACCCCTCCACTTT.

This clonotype has only a few counts. The V and J genes are TRBV18 and TRBJ2-7; D unclear. This CDR3 spans 14 amino acids. Germline V CDR1 and CDR2: KGHSH, LQKENI. Trimming took off 0 bases at V and 4 bases at J, with 10 bases between the two ends. The CDR3 coding sequence is TGTGCCAGCTCACCACCTGGCCTACGGTACGAGCAGTACTTC. It translates to CASSPPGLRYEQYF.

The genes are TRBV30 and TRBJ2-5, with 8 positions matching TRBD1. This CDR3 has 16 residues. V lost 2 bases to trimming and J lost 4 bases; unmatched junction nucleotides: 12. The germline CDR1 and CDR2 sequences are GTSNPN and SVGIG (reference sequence). CDR3 sequence reads: CAWSSRAGGYVETQYF. The CDR3 region has the DNA TGTGCCTGGAGTTCCCGGGCAGGGGGCTATGTAGAGACCCAGTACTTC.

This clonotype was found many times. V and J are TRBV28 and TRBJ2-7; D may be TRBD1 (5 bases). The ends were cut back, 7 bases at V and 0 bases at J, with 10 bases in the middle. The CDR3 has 13 amino acids. Per germline, CDR1 MDHEN and CDR2 SYDVKM. The CDR3 DNA reads TGTGCCAGCACTTCAGGGCCCTCCTACGAGCAGTACTTC. Translating gives CASTSGPSYEQYF.

The V call is TRBV6-1, the J call TRBJ1-6; 7 positions agree with TRBD1. The CDR3 runs to 14 residues. V trimming: 3 bases; J trimming: 6 bases; junction bases outside the gene matches: 2. Germline V gene data show CDR1 as MNHNS and CDR2 as SASEGT. CDR3 nucleotides: TGTGCCAGCAGTGAGACAGGGTCTAATTCACCCCTCCACTTT. Its protein is CASSETGSNSPLHF.

This clonotype has a count of ten or more. The genes are TRBV29-1 and TRBJ1-1; 10 bases are a match to TRBD1. The V gene end was trimmed by 6 bases and the J gene end by 4 bases; junction bases not matched to a gene: 5. From germline, CDR1 is SQVTM and CDR2 ANQGSEA. CDR3 size: 13 residues. The CDR3 region has the DNA TGCAGCGTACGTTGGACAGGGGGCACTGAAGCTTTCTTT. Protein product: CSVRWTGGTEAFF.

The rearrangement links TRBV28 to TRBJ1-5; D unclear. The CDR3 is made up of 12 amino acids. The V end lost 5 bases, the J end lost 4 bases, and 6 bases lay between the germline ends. Per germline, CDR1 MDHEN and CDR2 SYDVKM. The CDR3 DNA is TGTGCCAGCAGTACGCTTAATCAGCCCCAGCATTTT. Its translation: CASSTLNQPQHF. Variable domain in full (rest from reference TRBV28 and TRBJ1-5): DVKVTQSSRYLVKRTGEKVFLECVQDMDHENMFWYRQDPGLGLRLIYFSYDVKMKEKGDIPEGYSVSREKKERFSLILESASTNQTSMYLCASSTLNQPQHFGDGTRLSIL.

The chain is built from TRBV25-1 and TRBJ2-7; no reliable D call. V was trimmed by 5 bases and J by 4 bases, leaving 6 bases between them. CDR3 length equals 11 residues. Looked up from germline, CDR1 is MGHDK and CDR2 is SYGVNS. The CDR3 DNA follows: TGTGCCAGCAGTTCCGGGTACGAGCAGTACTTC. It is translated as CASSSGYEQYF.

The chain uses TRBV5-1 and TRBJ2-1; weak D call: TRBD1 (6 bases). This CDR3 contains 16 residues. The germline CDR1 and CDR2 sequences are SGHRS and YFSETQ. V lost 2 bases and J 8 bases, leaving 20 bases between the germline ends. The CDR3 DNA sequence: TGCGCCAGCAGCTTCTGGACAGCCGACATTGGGGATGAGCAGTTCTTC. Translating it yields CASSFWTADIGDEQFF.